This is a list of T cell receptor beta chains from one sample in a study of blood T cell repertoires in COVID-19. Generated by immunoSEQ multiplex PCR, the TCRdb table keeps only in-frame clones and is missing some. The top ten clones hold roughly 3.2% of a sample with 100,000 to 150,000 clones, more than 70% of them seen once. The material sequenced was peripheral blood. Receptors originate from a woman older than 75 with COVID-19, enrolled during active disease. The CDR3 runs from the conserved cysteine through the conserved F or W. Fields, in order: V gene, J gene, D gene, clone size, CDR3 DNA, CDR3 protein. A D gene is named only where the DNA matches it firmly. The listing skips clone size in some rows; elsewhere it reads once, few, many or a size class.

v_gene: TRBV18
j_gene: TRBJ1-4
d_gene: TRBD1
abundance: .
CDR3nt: TGTGCCAGCTCACCACCGGGACAGGATTATGAAAAACTGTTTTTT
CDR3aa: CASSPPGQDYEKLFF

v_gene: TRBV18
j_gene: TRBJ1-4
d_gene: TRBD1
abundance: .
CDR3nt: TGTGCCAGCTCAGGACAGGGGGCCGCCGACAAACTGTTTTTT
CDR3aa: CASSGQGAADKLFF

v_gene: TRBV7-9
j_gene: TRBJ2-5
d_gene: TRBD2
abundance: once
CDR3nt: TGTGCCAGCAGCCCTCACGGTCTGGGCACTAGCGGGAGTCGGGAGACCCAGTACTTC
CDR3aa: CASSPHGLGTSGSRETQYF

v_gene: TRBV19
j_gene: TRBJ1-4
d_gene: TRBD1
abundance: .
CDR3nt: TGTGCCAGTAGACAGGGACAGCCGGGTGCTGTGATTAATGAAAAACTGTTTTTT
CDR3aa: CASRQGQPGAVINEKLFF

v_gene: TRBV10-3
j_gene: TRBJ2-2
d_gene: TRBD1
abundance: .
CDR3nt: TGTGCCATCAGTGATGGCAGGGGGTTGGCCGGGGAGCTGTTTTTT
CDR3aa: CAISDGRGLAGELFF

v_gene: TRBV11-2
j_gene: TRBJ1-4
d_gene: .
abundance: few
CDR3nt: TGTGCCAGCAGCCGGACAGTAAATGAAAAACTGTTTTTT
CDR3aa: CASSRTVNEKLFF

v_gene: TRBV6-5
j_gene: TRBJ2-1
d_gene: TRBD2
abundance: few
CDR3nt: TGTGCCAGCAGCAAACTAGCGGGGCGGGGCAATGAGCAGTTCTTC
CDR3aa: CASSKLAGRGNEQFF

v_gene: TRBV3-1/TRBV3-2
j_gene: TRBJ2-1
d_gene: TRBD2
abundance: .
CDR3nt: TGTGCCAGCGCGGGACTAGCGTCATACAATGAGCAGTTCTTC
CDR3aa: CASAGLASYNEQFF

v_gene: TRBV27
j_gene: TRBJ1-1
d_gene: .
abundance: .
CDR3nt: TGTGCCAGCAGTTTATCCCCAGGGTCCAAGACTGAAGCTTTCTTT
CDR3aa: CASSLSPGSKTEAFF

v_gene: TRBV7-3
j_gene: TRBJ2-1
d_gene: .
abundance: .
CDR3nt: TGTGCCAGCAGCTTACTTAGGGGTTCCTACAATGAGCAGTTCTTC
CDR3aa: CASSLLRGSYNEQFF

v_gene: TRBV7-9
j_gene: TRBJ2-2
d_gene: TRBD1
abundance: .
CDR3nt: TGTGCCAGCAGCCTTCGGACAGGGTTCGGGGAGCTGTTTTTT
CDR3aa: CASSLRTGFGELFF

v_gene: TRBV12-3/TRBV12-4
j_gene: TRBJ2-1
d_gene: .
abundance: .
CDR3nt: TGTGCCAGCACTATTGCGAATTACAATGAGCAGTTCTTC
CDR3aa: CASTIANYNEQFF

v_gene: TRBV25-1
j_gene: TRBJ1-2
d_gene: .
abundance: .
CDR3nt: TGTGCCAGCAGTGAAGGGAGCGGCTACACCTTC
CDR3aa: CASSEGSGYTF

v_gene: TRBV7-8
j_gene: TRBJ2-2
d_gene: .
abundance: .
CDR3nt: TGTGCCAGCAGCCATGATGGGGGGAGGAACACCGGGGAGCTGTTTTTT
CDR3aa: CASSHDGGRNTGELFF

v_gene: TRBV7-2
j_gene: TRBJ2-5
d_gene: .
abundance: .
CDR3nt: TGTGCCAGCAGCTGGGGCGTGTCATTAGAGACCCAGTACTTC
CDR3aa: CASSWGVSLETQYF

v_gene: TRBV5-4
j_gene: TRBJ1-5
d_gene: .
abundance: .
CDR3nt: TGTGCCAGCAGCTGGGGTGGGGGGGTCGGCAATCAGCCCCAGCATTTT
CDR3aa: CASSWGGGVGNQPQHF

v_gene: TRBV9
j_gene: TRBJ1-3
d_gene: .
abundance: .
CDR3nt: TGTGCCAGCAGCCCTAACAGGGCTGGAAACACCATATATTTT
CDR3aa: CASSPNRAGNTIYF

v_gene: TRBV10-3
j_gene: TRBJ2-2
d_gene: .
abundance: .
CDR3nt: TGTGCCATCAGTGAACTCAGGACGAACACCGGGGAGCTGTTTTTT
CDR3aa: CAISELRTNTGELFF

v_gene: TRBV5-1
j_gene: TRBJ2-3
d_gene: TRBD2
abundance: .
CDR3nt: TGCGCCAGCAGCTTGGTAGCGGGAGGTATAACGGGTACAGATACGCAGTATTTT
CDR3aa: CASSLVAGGITGTDTQYF

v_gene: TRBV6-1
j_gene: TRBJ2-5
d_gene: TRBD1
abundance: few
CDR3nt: TGTGCCAGCAGTGAAGTAACAGGGGGGTCAGAGACCCAGTACTTC
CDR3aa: CASSEVTGGSETQYF

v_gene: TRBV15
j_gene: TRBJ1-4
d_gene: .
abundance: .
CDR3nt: TGTGCCACCAGCAGAGATACCGGTTCAAATGAAAAACTGTTTTTT
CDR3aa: CATSRDTGSNEKLFF

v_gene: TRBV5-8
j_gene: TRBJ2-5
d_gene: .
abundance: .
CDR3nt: TGTGCCAGCAGCTTGGCAGGGGTACAAGAGACCCAGTACTTC
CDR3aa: CASSLAGVQETQYF

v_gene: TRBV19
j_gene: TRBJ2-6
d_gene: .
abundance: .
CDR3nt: TGTGCCAGTAGTATAAACAGGGCAGGCTCTGGGGCCAACGTCCTGACTTTC
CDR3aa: CASSINRAGSGANVLTF

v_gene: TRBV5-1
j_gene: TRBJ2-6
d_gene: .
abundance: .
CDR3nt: TGCGCCAGCAGCTTCGAGGGGGCTGGGGCCAACGTCCTGACTTTC
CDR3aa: CASSFEGAGANVLTF

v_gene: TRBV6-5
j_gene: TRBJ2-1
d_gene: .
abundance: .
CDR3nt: TGTGCCAGCAGCCGACTCACGGGAGTCAATGAGCAGTTCTTC
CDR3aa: CASSRLTGVNEQFF

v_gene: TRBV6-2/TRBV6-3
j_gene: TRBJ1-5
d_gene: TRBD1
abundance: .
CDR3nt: TGTGCCAGCAGTTACGATATCGGACAGGGCGGCAATCAGCCCCAGCATTTT
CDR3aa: CASSYDIGQGGNQPQHF

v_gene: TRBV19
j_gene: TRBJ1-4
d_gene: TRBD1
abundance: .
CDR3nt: TGTGCCAGTAGTATATATCTCACCTACGGACAGGGGGAAAAACTGTTTTTT
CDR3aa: CASSIYLTYGQGEKLFF

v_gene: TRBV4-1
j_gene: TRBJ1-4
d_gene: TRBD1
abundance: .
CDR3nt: TGCGCCAGCAGCCAAGAGGTACAGGGGCAACAAAAACTGTTTTTT
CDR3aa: CASSQEVQGQQKLFF

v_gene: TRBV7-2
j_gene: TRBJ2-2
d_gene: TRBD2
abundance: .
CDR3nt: TGTGCCAGCAGCTCGCTGACTAGCGGAGCCCCCGGGGAGCTGTTTTTT
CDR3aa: CASSSLTSGAPGELFF

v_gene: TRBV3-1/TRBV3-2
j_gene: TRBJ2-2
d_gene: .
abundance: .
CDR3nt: TGTGCCAGCACCCTGGGGGCGATGGGCGGGGAGCTGTTTTTT
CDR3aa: CASTLGAMGGELFF

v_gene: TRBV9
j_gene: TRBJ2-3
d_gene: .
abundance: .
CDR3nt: TGTGCCAGCAGCGTAGCGGGAGATAGGACAGATACGCAGTATTTT
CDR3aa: CASSVAGDRTDTQYF

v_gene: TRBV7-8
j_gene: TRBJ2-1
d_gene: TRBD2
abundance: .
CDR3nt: TGTGCCAGCAGCTTAGCCAGCGGGAGACCGAATGAGCAGTTCTTC
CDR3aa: CASSLASGRPNEQFF

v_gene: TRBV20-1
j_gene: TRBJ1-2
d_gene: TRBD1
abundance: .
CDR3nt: TGCAGTGCTAGTAGGGACAGGGACCTTCGTGGCTACACCTTC
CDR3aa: CSASRDRDLRGYTF

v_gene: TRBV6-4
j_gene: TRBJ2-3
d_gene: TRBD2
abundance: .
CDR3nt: TGTGCCAGCAGTGAGCGGGGAGGGCAAGATACGCAGTATTTT
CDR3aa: CASSERGGQDTQYF

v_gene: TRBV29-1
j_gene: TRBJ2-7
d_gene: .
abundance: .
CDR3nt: TGCAGCGTGTACAGGGCAAACTACGAGCAGTACTTC
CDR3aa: CSVYRANYEQYF

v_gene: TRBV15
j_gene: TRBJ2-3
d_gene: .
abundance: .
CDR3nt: TGTGCCACCAGCAACCCCCCCCTCCAGGCTCCCACAGATACGCAGTATTTT
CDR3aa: CATSNPPLQAPTDTQYF

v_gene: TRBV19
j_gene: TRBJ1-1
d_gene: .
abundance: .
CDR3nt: TGTGCCAGTAGTATAGAGCGTGGACAGTATGAAGCTTTCTTT
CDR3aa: CASSIERGQYEAFF

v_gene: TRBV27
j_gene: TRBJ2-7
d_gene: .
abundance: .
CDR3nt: TGTGCCAGCAGTCCACTAGGGTCTTACTACGAGCAGTACTTC
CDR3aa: CASSPLGSYYEQYF

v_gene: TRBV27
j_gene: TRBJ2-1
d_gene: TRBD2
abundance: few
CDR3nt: TGTGCCAGCAGTTGGCGGGGAGAACTAGCGGGGAGCTCCTACAATGAGCAGTTCTTC
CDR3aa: CASSWRGELAGSSYNEQFF

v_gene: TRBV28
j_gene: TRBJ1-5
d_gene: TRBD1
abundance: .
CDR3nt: TGTGCCAGCAGGAATATGGACAGGACCAATCAGCCCCAGCATTTT
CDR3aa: CASRNMDRTNQPQHF

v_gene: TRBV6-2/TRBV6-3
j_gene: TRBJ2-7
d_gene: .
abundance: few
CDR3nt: TGTGCCAGCAGTTACGCCAGCTACGAGCAGTACTTC
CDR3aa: CASSYASYEQYF

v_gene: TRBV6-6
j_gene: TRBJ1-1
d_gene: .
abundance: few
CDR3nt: TGTGCCAGCAGTTTCACGGAGGACACTGAAGCTTTCTTT
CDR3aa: CASSFTEDTEAFF

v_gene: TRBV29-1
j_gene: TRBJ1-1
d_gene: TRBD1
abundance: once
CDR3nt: TGCAGCGTTGTAGGGGGCTTAAACACTGAAGCTTTCTTT
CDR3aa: CSVVGGLNTEAFF

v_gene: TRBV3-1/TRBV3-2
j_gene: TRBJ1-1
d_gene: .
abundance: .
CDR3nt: TGTGCCAGCAGCCAACTGGGGGCGAACACTGAAGCTTTCTTT
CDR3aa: CASSQLGANTEAFF

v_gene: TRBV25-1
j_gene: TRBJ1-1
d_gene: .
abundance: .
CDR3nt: TGTGCCAGCAGTGAGTCGGGTTATAACACTGAAGCTTTCTTT
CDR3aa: CASSESGYNTEAFF

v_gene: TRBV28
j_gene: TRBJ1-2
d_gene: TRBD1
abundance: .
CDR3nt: TGTGCCAGCACGATTGTGACAGGGATTGGTGGCTACACCTTC
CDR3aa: CASTIVTGIGGYTF

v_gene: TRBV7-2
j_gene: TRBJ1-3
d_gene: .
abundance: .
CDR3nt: TGTGCCACCTCACGTCGGGGGTGGACTGGAAACACCATATATTTT
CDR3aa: CATSRRGWTGNTIYF

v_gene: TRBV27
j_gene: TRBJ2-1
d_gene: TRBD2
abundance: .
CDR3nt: TGTGCCAGCAGTTCTCCTAGCGGACCCTACAATGAGCAGTTCTTC
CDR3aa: CASSSPSGPYNEQFF

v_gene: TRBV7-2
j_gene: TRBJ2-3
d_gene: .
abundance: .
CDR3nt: TGTGCCAGCAGCTTAGCGCGTATCACAGATACGCAGTATTTT
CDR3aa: CASSLARITDTQYF

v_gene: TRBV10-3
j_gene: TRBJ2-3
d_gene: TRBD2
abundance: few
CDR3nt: TGTGCCATCCGGACTAGCGTAGATACGCAGTATTTT
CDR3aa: CAIRTSVDTQYF

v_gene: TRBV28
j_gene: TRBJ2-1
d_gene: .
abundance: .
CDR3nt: TGTGCCAGCAGTTTTGCGCACAATGAGCAGTTCTTC
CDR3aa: CASSFAHNEQFF

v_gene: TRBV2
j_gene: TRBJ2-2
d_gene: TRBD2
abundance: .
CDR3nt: TGTGCCAGCAGGGTGGGGACTAGCGGGACCGGGGAGCTGTTTTTT
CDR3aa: CASRVGTSGTGELFF

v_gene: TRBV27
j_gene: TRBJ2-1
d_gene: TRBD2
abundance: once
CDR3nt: TGTGCCAGCAGTTCCGCGGGACTAGCGGGATTAGAGCAGTTCTTC
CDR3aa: CASSSAGLAGLEQFF

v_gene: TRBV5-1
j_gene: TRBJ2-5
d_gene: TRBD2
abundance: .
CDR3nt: TGCGCCAGCAGCGAAGGGACTAGCGCCCAAGAGACCCAGTACTTC
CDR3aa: CASSEGTSAQETQYF